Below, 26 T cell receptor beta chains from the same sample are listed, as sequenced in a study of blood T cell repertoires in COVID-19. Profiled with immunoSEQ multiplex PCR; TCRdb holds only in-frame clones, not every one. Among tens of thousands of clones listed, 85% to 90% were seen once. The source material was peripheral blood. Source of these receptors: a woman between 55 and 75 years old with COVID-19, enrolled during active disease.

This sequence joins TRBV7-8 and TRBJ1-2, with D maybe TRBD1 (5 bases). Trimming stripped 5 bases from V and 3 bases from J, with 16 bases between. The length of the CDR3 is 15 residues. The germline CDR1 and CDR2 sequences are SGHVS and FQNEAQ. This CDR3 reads CASSLSSWGDYGYTF. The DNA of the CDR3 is TGTGCCAGCAGCCTCTCGTCGTGGGGGGACTATGGCTACACCTTC.

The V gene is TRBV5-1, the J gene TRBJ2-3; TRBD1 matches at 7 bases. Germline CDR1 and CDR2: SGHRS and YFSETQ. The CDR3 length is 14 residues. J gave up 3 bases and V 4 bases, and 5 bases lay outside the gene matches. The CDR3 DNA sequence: TGCGCCAGCAGCGTAGGGACAGTAACAGATACGCAGTATTTT. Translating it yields CASSVGTVTDTQYF.

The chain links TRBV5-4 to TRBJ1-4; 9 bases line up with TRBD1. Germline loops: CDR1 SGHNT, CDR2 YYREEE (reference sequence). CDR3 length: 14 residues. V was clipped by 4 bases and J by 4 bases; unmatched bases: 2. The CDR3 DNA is TGTGCCAGCAGCCCGGGACAGGGTAATGAAAAACTGTTTTTT. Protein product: CASSPGQGNEKLFF.

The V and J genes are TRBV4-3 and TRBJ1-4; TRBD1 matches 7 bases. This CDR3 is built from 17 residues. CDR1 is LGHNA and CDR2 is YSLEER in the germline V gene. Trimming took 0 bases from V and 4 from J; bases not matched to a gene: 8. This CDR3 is CASSQETQGGGNEKLFF. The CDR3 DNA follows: TGCGCCAGCAGCCAAGAAACGCAGGGGGGTGGTAATGAAAAACTGTTTTTT.

CDR3 amino acids: CASSPGTPNSPLHF. For the CDR3, the DNA is TGTGCCAGCAGCCCGGGGACACCGAATTCACCCCTCCACTTT. The chain couples TRBV7-3 to TRBJ1-6; a possible D gene is TRBD1 (6 bases). Trimming took off 5 bases at V and 7 bases at J, with 12 bases between the two ends. The CDR3 extends over 14 amino acids. The germline gives CDR1 SGHTA, CDR2 FQGTGA.

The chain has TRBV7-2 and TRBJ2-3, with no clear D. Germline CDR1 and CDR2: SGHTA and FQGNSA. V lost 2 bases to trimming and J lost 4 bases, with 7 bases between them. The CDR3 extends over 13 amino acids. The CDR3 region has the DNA TGTGCCAGCAGCTTACCTTCCCCAGATACGCAGTATTTT. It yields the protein CASSLPSPDTQYF.

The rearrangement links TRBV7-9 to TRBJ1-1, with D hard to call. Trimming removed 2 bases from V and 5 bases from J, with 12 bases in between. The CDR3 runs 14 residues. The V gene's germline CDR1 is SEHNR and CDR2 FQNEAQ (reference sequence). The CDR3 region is CASSLSYGETEAFF. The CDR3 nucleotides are TGTGCCAGCAGCTTATCCTACGGGGAGACTGAAGCTTTCTTT.

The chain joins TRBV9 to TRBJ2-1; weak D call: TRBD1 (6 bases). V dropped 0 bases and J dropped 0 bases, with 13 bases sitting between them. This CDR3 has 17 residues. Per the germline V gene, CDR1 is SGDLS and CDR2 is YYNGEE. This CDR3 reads CASSVAGVRSSYNEQFF. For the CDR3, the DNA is TGTGCCAGCAGCGTAGCAGGGGTCAGAAGCTCCTACAATGAGCAGTTCTTC.

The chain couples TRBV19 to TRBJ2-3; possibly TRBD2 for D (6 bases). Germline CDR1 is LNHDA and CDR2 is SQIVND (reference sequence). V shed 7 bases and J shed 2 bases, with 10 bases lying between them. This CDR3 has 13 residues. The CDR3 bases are TGTGCCAGTACGGCGGGAACCACAGATACGCAGTATTTT. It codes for CASTAGTTDTQYF.

CDR3 region: CASSQDFRDSSYEQYF. The CDR3 DNA is TGCGCCAGCAGCCAAGATTTCCGGGACAGCTCCTACGAGCAGTACTTC. This chain connects TRBV4-1 to TRBJ2-7; 7 positions match TRBD1. J lost 0 bases, V lost 0 bases, and 5 bases had no gene match. CDR1 MGHRA and CDR2 YSYEKL come from the germline V gene. The CDR3 consists of 16 residues.

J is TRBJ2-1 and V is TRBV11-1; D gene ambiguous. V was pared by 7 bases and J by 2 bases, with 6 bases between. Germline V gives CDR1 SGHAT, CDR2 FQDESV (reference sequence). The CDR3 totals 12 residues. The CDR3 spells CASTATYNEQFF. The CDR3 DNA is TGTGCCAGCACCGCGACCTACAATGAGCAGTTCTTC. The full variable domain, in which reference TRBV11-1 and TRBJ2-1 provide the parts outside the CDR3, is EAEVAQSPRYKITEKSQAVAFWCDPISGHATLYWYRQILGQGPELLVQFQDESVVDDSQLPKDRFSAERLKGVDSTLKIQPAELGDSAMYLCASTATYNEQFFGPGTRLTVL.

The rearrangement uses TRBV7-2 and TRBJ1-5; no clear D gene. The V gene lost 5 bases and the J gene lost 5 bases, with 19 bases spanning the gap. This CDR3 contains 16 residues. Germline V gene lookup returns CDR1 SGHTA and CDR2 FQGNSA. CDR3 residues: CASSLRSLPSDQPQHF. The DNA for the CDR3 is TGTGCCAGCAGCCTCCGAAGTCTCCCCTCGGATCAGCCCCAGCATTTT. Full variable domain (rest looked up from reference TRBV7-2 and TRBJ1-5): GAGVSQSPSNKVTEKGKDVELRCDPISGHTALYWYRQSLGQGLEFLIYFQGNSAPDKSGLPSDRFSAERTGGSVSTLTIQRTQQEDSAVYLCASSLRSLPSDQPQHFGDGTRLSIL.

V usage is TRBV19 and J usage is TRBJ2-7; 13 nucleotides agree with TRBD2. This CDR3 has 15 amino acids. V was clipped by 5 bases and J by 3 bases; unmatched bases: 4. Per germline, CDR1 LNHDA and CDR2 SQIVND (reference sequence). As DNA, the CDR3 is TGTGCCAGTAGTCTCCGGACTAGCGGGAGCTACGAGCAGTACTTC. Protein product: CASSLRTSGSYEQYF. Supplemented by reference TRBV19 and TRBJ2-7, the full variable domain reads DGGITQSPKYLFRKEGQNVTLSCEQNLNHDAMYWYRQDPGQGLRLIYYSQIVNDFQKGDIAEGYSVSREKKESFPLTVTSAQKNPTAFYLCASSLRTSGSYEQYFGPGTRLTVT.

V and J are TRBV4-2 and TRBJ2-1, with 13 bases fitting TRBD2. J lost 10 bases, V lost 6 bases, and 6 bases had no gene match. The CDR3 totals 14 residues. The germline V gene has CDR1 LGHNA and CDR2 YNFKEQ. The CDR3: CASSGTSGTGEQFF. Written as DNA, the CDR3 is TGTGCCAGCAGTGGGACTAGCGGGACTGGCGAGCAGTTCTTC.

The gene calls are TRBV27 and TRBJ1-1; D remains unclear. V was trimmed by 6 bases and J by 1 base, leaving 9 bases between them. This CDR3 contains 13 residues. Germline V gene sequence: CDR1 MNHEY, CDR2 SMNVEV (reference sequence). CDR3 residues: CASRKPGNTEAFF. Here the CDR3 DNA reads TGTGCCAGCAGGAAGCCCGGGAACACTGAAGCTTTCTTT.

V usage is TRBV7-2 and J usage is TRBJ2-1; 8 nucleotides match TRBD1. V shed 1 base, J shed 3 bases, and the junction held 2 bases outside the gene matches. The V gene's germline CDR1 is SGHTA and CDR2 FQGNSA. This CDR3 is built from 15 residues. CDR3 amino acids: CASSLGGQVYNEQFF. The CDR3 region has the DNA TGTGCCAGCAGCTTAGGGGGACAGGTCTACAATGAGCAGTTCTTC.

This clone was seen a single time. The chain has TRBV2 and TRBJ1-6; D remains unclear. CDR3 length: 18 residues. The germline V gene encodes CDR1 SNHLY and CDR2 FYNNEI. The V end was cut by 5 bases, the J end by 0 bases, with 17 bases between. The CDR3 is CASSKRTEFSSYNSPLHF. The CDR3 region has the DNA TGTGCCAGCAGTAAAAGGACTGAATTTAGCTCCTATAATTCACCCCTCCACTTT.

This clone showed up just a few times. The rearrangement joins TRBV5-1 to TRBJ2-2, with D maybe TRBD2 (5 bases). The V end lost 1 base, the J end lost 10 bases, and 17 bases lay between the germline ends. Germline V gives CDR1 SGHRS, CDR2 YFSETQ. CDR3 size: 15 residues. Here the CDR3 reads CASSLRERNSKELFF. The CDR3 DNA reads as TGCGCCAGCAGCTTGAGGGAGCGGAATAGTAAGGAGCTGTTTTTT.

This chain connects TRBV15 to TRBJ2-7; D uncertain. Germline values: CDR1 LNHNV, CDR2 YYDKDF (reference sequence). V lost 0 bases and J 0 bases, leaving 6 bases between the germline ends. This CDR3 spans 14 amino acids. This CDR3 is CATSRDFSSYEQYF. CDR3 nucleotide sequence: TGTGCCACCAGCAGAGATTTTAGCTCCTACGAGCAGTACTTC.

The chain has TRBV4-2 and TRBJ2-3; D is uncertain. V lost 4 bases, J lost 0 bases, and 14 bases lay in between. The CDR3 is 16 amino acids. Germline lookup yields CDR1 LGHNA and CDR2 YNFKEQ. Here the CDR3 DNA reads TGTGCCAGCAGCCTCAGGTCCCTATCTAGCACAGATACGCAGTATTTT. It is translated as CASSLRSLSSTDTQYF.

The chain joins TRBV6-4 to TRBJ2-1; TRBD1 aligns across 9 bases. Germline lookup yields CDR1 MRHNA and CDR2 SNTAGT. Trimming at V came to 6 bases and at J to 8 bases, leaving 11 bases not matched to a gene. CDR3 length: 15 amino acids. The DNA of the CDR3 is TGTGCCAGCAGCTATGGGGACAGGGTGATCGATGAGCAGTTCTTC. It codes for CASSYGDRVIDEQFF.

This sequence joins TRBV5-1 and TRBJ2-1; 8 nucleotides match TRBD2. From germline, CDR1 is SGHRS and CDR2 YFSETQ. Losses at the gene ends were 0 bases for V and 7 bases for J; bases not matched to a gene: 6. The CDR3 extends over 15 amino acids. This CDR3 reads CASSLVSGIVNEQFF. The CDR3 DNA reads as TGCGCCAGCAGCTTGGTTAGCGGGATAGTTAATGAGCAGTTCTTC.

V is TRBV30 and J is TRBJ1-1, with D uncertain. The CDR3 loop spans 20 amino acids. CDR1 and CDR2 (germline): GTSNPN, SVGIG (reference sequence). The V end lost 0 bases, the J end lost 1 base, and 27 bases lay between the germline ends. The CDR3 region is CAWSVILVGGFGSGNTEAFF. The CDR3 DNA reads TGTGCCTGGAGTGTAATTCTGGTTGGAGGGTTCGGGTCGGGGAACACTGAAGCTTTCTTT.

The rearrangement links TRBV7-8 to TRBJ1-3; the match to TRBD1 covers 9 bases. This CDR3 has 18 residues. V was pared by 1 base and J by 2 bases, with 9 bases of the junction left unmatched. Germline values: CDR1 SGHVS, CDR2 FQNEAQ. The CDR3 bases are TGTGCCAGCAGCTTAGGCGTCCCGGGACAGGGAACTGGAAACACCATATATTTT. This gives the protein CASSLGVPGQGTGNTIYF.

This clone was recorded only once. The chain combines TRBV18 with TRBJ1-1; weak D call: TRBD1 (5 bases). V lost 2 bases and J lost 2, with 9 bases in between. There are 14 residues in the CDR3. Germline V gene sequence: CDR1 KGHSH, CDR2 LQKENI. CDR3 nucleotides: TGTGCCAGCTCACCAAAGACAGTAAACACTGAAGCTTTCTTT. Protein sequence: CASSPKTVNTEAFF.

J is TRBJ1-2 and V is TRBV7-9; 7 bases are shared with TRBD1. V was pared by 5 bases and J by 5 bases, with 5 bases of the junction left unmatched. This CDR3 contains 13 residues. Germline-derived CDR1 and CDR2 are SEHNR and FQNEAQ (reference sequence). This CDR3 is CASSVQGTYGYTF. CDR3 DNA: TGTGCCAGCAGCGTACAGGGGACTTATGGCTACACCTTC.